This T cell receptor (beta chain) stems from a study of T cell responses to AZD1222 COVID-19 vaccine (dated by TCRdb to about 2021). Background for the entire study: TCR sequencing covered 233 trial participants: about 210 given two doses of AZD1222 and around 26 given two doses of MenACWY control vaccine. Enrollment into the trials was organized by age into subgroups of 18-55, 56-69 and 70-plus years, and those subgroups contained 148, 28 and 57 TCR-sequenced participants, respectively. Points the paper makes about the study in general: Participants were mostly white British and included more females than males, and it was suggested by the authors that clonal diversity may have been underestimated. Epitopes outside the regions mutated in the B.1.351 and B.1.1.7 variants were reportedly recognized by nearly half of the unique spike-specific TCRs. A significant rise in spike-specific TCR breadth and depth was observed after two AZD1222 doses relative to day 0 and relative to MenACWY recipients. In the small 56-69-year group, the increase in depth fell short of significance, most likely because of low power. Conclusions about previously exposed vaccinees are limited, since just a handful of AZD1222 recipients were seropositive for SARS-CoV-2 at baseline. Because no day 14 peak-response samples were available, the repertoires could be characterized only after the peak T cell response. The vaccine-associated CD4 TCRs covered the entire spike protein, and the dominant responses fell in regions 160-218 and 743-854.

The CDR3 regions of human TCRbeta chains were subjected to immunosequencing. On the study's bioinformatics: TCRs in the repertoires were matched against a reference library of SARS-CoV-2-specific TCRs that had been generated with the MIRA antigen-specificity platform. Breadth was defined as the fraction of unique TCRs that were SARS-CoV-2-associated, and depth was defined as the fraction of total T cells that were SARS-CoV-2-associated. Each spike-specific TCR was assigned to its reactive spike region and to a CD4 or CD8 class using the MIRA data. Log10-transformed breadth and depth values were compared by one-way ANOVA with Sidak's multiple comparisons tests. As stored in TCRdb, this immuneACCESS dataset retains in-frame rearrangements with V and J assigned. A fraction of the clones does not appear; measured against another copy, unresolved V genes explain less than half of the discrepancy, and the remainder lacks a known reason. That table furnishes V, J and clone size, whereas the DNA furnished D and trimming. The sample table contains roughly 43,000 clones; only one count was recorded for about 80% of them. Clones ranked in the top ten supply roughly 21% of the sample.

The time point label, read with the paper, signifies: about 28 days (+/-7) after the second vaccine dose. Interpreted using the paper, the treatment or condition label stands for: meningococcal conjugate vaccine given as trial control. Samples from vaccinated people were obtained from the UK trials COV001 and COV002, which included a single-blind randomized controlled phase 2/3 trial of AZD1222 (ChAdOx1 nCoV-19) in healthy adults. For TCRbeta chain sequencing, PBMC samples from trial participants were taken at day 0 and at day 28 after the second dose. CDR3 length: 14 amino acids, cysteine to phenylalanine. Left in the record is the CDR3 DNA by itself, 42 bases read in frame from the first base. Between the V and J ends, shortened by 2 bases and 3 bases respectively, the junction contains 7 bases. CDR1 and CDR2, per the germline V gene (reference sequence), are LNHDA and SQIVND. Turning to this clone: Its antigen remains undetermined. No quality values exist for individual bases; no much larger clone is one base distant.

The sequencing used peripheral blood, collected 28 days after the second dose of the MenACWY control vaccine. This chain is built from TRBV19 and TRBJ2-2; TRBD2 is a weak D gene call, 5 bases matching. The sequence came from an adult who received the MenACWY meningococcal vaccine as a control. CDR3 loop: CASSIFGDTGELFF. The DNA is TGTGCCAGTAGTATATTCGGGGACACCGGGGAGCTGTTTTTT. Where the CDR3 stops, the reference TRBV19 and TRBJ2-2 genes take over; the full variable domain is DGGITQSPKYLFRKEGQNVTLSCEQNLNHDAMYWYRQDPGQGLRLIYYSQIVNDFQKGDIAEGYSVSREKKESFPLTVTSAQKNPTAFYLCASSIFGDTGELFFGEGSRLTVL.